The present T cell receptor beta chain was sequenced within a study of beta chain features in type 1 diabetes. Study-wide results and limits: Shortening that was moderate but significant affected the TCRB CDR3s of Type 1 diabetes patients in all four CD4+ subsets. A pattern of fewer insertions and more deletions at VDJ junctions was seen in type 1 diabetes patients.

A note on this clone: Its matching antigen is unknown.

Expressed TCRB transcripts were sequenced, since all the RNA that had been isolated was reverse transcribed. Produced via immunoSEQ multiplex PCR; TCRdb's table is partial and in-frame only. The sample carries around 710,000 clones, 12% recorded once. This CDR3 is built from 16 residues. Looked up from germline, CDR1 is PRHDT and CDR2 is FYEKMQ (reference sequence). Between the trimmed V and J ends, which lost 1 base and 7 bases, there was a span of 19 bases. The sequencing input was naive CD4+ T cells from blood. The receptor's source is a man younger than 45 with type 1 diabetes. The chain combines TRBV13 with TRBJ1-2; weak D call: TRBD1 (5 bases). The CDR3 sequence: CASSLVGRGVKTGYTF. The CDR3 DNA follows: TGTGCCAGCAGCTTAGTCGGACGGGGGGTGAAGACTGGCTACACCTTC.